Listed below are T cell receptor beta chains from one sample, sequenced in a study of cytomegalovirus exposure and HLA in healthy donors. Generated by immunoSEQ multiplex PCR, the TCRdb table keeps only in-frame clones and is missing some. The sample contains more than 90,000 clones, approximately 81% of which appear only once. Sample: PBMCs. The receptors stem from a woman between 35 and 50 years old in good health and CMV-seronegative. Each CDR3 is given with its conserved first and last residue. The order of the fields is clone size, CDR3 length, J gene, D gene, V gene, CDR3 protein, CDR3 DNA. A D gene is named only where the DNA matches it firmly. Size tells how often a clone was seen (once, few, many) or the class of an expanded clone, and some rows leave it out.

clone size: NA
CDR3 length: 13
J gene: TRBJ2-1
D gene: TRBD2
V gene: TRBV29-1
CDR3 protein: CSVDSSGRDEQFF
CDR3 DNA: TGCAGCGTTGACAGTAGCGGGAGGGATGAGCAGTTCTTC

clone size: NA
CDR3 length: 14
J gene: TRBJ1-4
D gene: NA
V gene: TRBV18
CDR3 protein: CASSPRTANEKLFF
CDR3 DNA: TGTGCCAGCTCACCGCGCACGGCTAATGAAAAACTGTTTTTT

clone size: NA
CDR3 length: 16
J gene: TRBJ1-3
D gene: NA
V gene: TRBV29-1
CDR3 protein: CSVEDRGRADGNTIYF
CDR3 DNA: TGCAGCGTTGAAGATCGGGGTAGGGCGGACGGAAACACCATATATTTT

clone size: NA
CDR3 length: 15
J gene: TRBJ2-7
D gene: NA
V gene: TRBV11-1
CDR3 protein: CASSSGVTGQYEQYF
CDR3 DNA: TGTGCCAGCAGCTCAGGGGTTACAGGACAGTACGAGCAGTACTTC

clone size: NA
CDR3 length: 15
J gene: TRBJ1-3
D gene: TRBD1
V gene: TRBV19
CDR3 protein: CASSVGQGGGNTIYF
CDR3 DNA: TGTGCCAGTAGTGTCGGACAGGGAGGTGGAAACACCATATATTTT

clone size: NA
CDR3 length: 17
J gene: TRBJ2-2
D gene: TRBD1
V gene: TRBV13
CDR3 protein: CASSSDRTGGNTGELFF
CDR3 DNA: TGTGCCAGCAGCTCCGATCGGACAGGGGGGAACACCGGGGAGCTGTTTTTT

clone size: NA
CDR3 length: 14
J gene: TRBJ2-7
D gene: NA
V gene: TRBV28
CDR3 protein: CASNEGVLSYEQYF
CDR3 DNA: TGTGCCAGCAACGAGGGAGTGCTCTCCTACGAGCAGTACTTC

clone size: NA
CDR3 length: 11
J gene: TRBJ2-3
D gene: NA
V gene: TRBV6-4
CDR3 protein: CASSAGDTQYF
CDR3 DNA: TGTGCCAGCAGTGCCGGAGATACGCAGTATTTT

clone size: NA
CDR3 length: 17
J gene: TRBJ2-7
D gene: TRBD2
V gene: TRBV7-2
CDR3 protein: CASSRGGLAASSYEQYF
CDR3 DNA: TGTGCCAGCAGCCGAGGGGGACTAGCGGCTAGCTCCTACGAGCAGTACTTC

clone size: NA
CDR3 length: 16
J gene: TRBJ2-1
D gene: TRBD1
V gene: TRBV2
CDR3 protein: CASSQYMGQGMNEQFF
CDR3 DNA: TGTGCCAGCAGTCAGTATATGGGACAGGGGATGAATGAGCAGTTCTTC

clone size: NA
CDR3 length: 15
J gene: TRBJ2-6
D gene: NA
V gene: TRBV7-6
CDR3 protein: CASSPGGSGANVLTF
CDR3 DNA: TGTGCCAGCAGCCCAGGAGGGAGCGGGGCCAACGTCCTGACTTTC

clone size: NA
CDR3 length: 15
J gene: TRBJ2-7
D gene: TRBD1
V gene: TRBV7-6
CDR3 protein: CASSSRTGVRYEQYF
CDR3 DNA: TGTGCCAGCAGCTCGAGGACAGGGGTTCGCTACGAGCAGTACTTC

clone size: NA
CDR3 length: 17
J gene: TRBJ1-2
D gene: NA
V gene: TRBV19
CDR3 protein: CASSPIPDRDTHYGYTF
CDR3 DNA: TGTGCCAGTAGTCCTATTCCGGACCGGGATACTCACTATGGCTACACCTTC

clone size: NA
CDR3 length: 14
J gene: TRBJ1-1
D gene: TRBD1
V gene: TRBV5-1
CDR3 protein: CASSLYGRGTEAFF
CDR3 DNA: TGCGCCAGCAGCTTGTATGGCAGGGGGACTGAAGCTTTCTTT

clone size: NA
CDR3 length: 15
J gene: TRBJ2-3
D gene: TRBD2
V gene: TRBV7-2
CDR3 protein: CASSFSGRDADTQYF
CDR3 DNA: TGTGCCAGCAGCTTTAGCGGGAGGGACGCAGATACGCAGTATTTT

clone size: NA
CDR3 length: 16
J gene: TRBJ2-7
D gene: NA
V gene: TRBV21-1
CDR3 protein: CASSKKGPGDSYEQYF
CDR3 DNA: TGTGCCAGCAGCAAGAAAGGGCCAGGGGATTCCTACGAGCAGTACTTC

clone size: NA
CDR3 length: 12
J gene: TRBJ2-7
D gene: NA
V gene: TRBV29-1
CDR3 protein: CSAARDSYEQYF
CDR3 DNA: TGCAGCGCTGCCAGGGACTCCTACGAGCAGTACTTC

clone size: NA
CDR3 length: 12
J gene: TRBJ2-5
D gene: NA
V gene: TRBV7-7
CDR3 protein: CASSLRGETQYF
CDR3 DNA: TGTGCCAGCAGCTTGCGTGGAGAGACCCAGTACTTC

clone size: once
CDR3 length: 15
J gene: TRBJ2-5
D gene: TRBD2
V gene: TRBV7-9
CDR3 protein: CASSPEQGGGETQYF
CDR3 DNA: TGTGCCAGCAGCCCGGAGCAGGGCGGGGGAGAGACCCAGTACTTC

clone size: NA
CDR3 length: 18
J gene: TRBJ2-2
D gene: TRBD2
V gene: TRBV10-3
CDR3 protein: CAISKLAGALSNTGELFF
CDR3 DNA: TGTGCCATCAGTAAACTAGCGGGAGCCTTGTCGAACACCGGGGAGCTGTTTTTT

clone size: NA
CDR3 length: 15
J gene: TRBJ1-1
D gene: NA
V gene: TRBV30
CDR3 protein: CAWSGGTTRGTEAFF
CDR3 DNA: TGTGCCTGGAGTGGGGGCACAACCAGGGGCACTGAAGCTTTCTTT

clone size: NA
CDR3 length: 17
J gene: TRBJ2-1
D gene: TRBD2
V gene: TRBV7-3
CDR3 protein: CASSSTSGSLSYNEQFF
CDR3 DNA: TGTGCCAGCAGCTCGACTAGCGGGAGTTTATCCTACAATGAGCAGTTCTTC

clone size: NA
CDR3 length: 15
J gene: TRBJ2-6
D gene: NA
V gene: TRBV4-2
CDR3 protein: CASSPESFGANVLTF
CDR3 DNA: TGTGCCAGCAGCCCAGAGTCGTTTGGGGCCAACGTCCTGACTTTC

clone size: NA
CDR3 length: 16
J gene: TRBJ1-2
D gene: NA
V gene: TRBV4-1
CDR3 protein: CASSPIGILRAYGYTF
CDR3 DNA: TGCGCCAGCAGCCCAATTGGGATCCTCAGGGCCTATGGCTACACCTTC

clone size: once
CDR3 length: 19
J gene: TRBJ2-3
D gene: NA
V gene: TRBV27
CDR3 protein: CASSLKIVGAGAATDTQYF
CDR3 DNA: TGTGCCAGCAGTTTAAAGATCGTCGGAGCGGGCGCGGCCACAGATACGCAGTATTTT

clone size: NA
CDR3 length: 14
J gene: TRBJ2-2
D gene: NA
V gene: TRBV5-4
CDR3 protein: CASRRTLQGGELFF
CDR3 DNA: TGTGCCAGCAGACGTACCCTTCAGGGCGGGGAGCTGTTTTTT

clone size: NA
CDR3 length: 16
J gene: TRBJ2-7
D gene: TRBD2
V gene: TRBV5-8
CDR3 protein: CASSDVGSGRSYEQYF
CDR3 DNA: TGTGCCAGCAGCGATGTTGGTAGCGGGAGATCCTACGAGCAGTACTTC

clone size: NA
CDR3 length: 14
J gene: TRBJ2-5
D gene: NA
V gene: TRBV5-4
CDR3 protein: CASSRADPGETQYF
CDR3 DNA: TGTGCCAGCAGCCGAGCGGACCCGGGGGAGACCCAGTACTTC

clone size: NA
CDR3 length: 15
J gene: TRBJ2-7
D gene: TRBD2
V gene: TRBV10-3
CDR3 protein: CAISGGLAGRYEQYF
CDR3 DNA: TGTGCCATCAGTGGGGGTCTAGCGGGGAGATACGAGCAGTACTTC

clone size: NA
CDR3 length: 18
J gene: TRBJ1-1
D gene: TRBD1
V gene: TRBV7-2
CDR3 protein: CASSRDRDRVGKRAEAFF
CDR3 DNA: TGTGCCAGCAGCCGCGATCGCGACAGGGTAGGGAAGAGGGCTGAAGCTTTCTTT

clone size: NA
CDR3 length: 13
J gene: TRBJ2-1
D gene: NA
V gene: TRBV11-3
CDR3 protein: CASRQGPGAEQFF
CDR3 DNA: TGTGCCAGCAGACAGGGCCCCGGCGCTGAGCAGTTCTTC

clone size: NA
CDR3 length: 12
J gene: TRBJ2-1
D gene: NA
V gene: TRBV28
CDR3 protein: CASSLGGNEQFF
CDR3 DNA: TGTGCCAGCAGTCTAGGGGGCAATGAGCAGTTCTTC